Following are 6 T cell receptor beta chains from one sample sequenced in a study of T cells in Graves' hyperthyroidism and ophthalmopathy. Amplified regions were TCR beta CDR3 sequences from RNA transcripts. When the TCR CDR3 underwent first-round RT-PCR, the HTBI primer set was used. TCRdb re-derived calls from the multiplex PCR reads in MiXCR, one entry per CDR3 protein. The table includes approximately 530,000 distinct CDR3 sequences, over 15% detected once. Sequenced input: blood. These receptor sequences come from a woman aged 18-30 years with Graves' hyperthyroidism.

The chain employs TRBV24-1 and TRBJ2-5, with TRBD1 matching 7 bases. V shed 2 bases, J shed 5 bases, and the junction held 7 bases outside the gene matches. CDR1 KGHDR and CDR2 SFDVKD come from the germline V gene. The CDR3 is 15 amino acids. This CDR3 is CATSDSKGAGETQYF. The CDR3 DNA reads TGTGCCACCAGTGATTCAAAGGGGGCTGGGGAGACCCAGTACTTC.

The V and J genes are TRBV20-1 and TRBJ2-4; D ambiguous. Germline V gene lookup returns CDR1 DFQATT and CDR2 SNEGSKA (reference sequence). V dropped 6 bases and J dropped 6 bases, with 18 bases sitting between them. The CDR3 spans 14 residues. CDR3 sequence: CSAKNSWVRNIQYF. DNA for the CDR3: TGCAGTGCAAAAAATTCTTGGGTCAGAAACATTCAGTACTTC.

In its sample, this clonotype was seen many times. This chain joins TRBV2 and TRBJ2-5; possibly TRBD2 for D (6 bases). The CDR3 consists of 13 residues. Germline V CDR1 and CDR2: SNHLY, FYNNEI. The ends were cut back, 6 bases at V and 4 bases at J, with 12 bases in the middle. The CDR3 loop reads CASSRVGGETQYF. DNA of the CDR3: TGTGCCAGCAGCCGCGTGGGGGGAGAGACCCAGTACTTC.

This clonotype was found many times. This chain connects TRBV7-2 to TRBJ2-1; 8 bases fit TRBD2. The germline CDR1 and CDR2 sequences are SGHTA and FQGNSA. The V segment lost 6 bases and the J segment 5 bases; nucleotides outside the gene matches: 6. CDR3 length: 14 residues. CDR3 sequence reads: CASSTRTSHNEQFF. Written as DNA, the CDR3 is TGTGCCAGCAGTACTCGGACTAGCCACAATGAGCAGTTCTTC. Together with reference TRBV7-2 and TRBJ2-1, the CDR3 gives the full variable domain: GAGVSQSPSNKVTEKGKDVELRCDPISGHTALYWYRQSLGQGLEFLIYFQGNSAPDKSGLPSDRFSAERTGGSVSTLTIQRTQQEDSAVYLCASSTRTSHNEQFFGPGTRLTVL.

This sequence joins TRBV12-3 or TRBV12-4 and TRBJ2-7; D gene ambiguous. The CDR3 is 14 amino acids. V was pared by 2 bases and J by 6 bases, with 14 bases between. The CDR3 protein is CASSLTPSFSEQYF. Written as DNA, the CDR3 is TGTGCCAGCAGTTTAACCCCCAGTTTTTCCGAGCAGTACTTC.

This clonotype was picked up many times. V is TRBV7-9 and J is TRBJ2-7; TRBD2 agrees at 10 bases. V shed 5 bases, J shed 7 bases, and the junction held 14 bases outside the gene matches. The CDR3 is made up of 16 amino acids. The germline V gene encodes CDR1 SEHNR and CDR2 FQNEAQ (reference sequence). CDR3 loop: CASSPITAGGPGEQYF. The CDR3 DNA follows: TGTGCCAGCAGCCCCATAACAGCGGGAGGGCCTGGAGAGCAGTACTTC.